The 28 T cell receptor beta chains in this list originate from one sample, sequenced in a study of blood T cell repertoires in COVID-19. Generated by immunoSEQ multiplex PCR, the TCRdb table keeps only in-frame clones and is missing some. The table has hundreds of thousands of clones, under 90% seen once. The specimen sequenced was peripheral blood. All receptors derive from a man in his fifties or sixties with acute or convalescent COVID-19.

V is TRBV5-1 and J is TRBJ2-2; maybe TRBD2 (6 bases). V was shortened by 0 bases and J by 5 bases, with 8 bases between the two germline ends. In germline, CDR1 is SGHRS, CDR2 YFSETQ. This CDR3 is 14 amino acids long. The CDR3: CASSLDGGTGELFF. Written as DNA, the CDR3 is TGCGCCAGCAGCTTGGATGGGGGGACCGGGGAGCTGTTTTTT.

V and J are TRBV28 and TRBJ1-1, with D uncertain. V was shortened by 5 bases and J by 0 bases, with 4 bases between the two germline ends. From germline, CDR1 is MDHEN and CDR2 SYDVKM. This CDR3 spans 12 amino acids. The CDR3 DNA is TGTGCCAGCAGTACAATGAACACTGAAGCTTTCTTT. Residues: CASSTMNTEAFF.

The J gene is TRBJ2-5, the V gene TRBV11-2; 8 bases fit TRBD2. The CDR3 is 15 amino acids. The junction had 7 bases not matched to a gene; V was cut back by 2 bases and J by 5 bases. Germline loops: CDR1 SGHAT, CDR2 FQNNGV. CDR3 amino acids: CASSLNAGGGETQYF. DNA of the CDR3: TGTGCCAGCAGCTTAAACGCGGGAGGAGGGGAGACCCAGTACTTC.

This rearrangement joins TRBV10-2 to TRBJ2-1; 11 bases map to TRBD2. CDR1 and CDR2 (germline): WSHSY, SAAADI. CDR3 length: 15 residues. V gave up 5 bases and J gave up 4 bases; unmatched junction bases: 4. The CDR3 here is CASSYGTSGYNEQFF. In nucleotides, the CDR3 is TGCGCCAGCAGTTACGGGACTAGCGGTTACAATGAGCAGTTCTTC.

This chain joins TRBV6-2 or TRBV6-3 and TRBJ2-7; a possible D gene is TRBD2 (6 bases). Looked up from germline, CDR1 is MNHEY and CDR2 is SVGEGT. This CDR3 has 15 amino acids. With 2 bases removed from V and 9 bases from J, the gap between germline ends came to 20 bases. CDR3 amino acids: CASSYRDGGREVQYF. For the CDR3, the DNA is TGTGCCAGCAGTTACAGGGACGGTGGAAGGGAGGTGCAGTACTTC.

The chain carries TRBV6-5 and TRBJ2-2; 9 bases agree with TRBD1. V lost 8 bases to trimming and J lost 5 bases; unmatched junction nucleotides: 9. The CDR3 has 15 amino acids. Germline V CDR1 and CDR2: MNHEY, SVGAGI. CDR3 DNA: TGTGCCAGCCGGTCGGACAGGGGTTTAACCGGGGAGCTGTTTTTT. Encoded protein: CASRSDRGLTGELFF.

The chain uses TRBV5-1 and TRBJ2-6; D remains ambiguous. CDR3 length: 18 amino acids. Germline V gives CDR1 SGHRS, CDR2 YFSETQ. V was shortened by 5 bases and J by 2 bases, with 20 bases between the two germline ends. CDR3 region: CASSSPAVQRAGANVLTF. The CDR3, as DNA: TGCGCCAGCAGTTCCCCCGCCGTGCAGCGCGCTGGGGCCAACGTCCTGACTTTC. Full variable domain (remainder filled in from reference TRBV5-1 and TRBJ2-6): KAGVTQTPRYLIKTRGQQVTLSCSPISGHRSVSWYQQTPGQGLQFLFEYFSETQRNKGNFPGRFSGRQFSNSRSEMNVSTLELGDSALYLCASSSPAVQRAGANVLTFGAGSRLTVL.

The chain has TRBV15 and TRBJ2-2; the D gene is possibly TRBD2 (6 bases). V lost 0 bases and J lost 4, with 6 bases in between. There are 14 residues in the CDR3. CDR1 LNHNV and CDR2 YYDKDF come from the germline V gene (reference sequence). In DNA form, the CDR3 reads TGTGCCACCAGCAGAGAACTAGCCACCGGGGAGCTGTTTTTT. Amino acids: CATSRELATGELFF.

In DNA, the CDR3 is TGTGCCAGCAGTTTGGAGGGGGCAGGCACTGAAGCTTTCTTT. This sequence encodes CASSLEGAGTEAFF. This chain joins TRBV27 and TRBJ1-1; 7 bases match TRBD1. V lost 3 bases to trimming and J lost 4 bases; unmatched junction nucleotides: 5. CDR3 size: 14 residues. The germline CDR1 and CDR2 sequences are MNHEY and SMNVEV (reference sequence).

The chain combines TRBV7-9 with TRBJ2-2; D call uncertain. The CDR3 is 15 residues long. V lost 1 base and J 0 bases, leaving 6 bases between the germline ends. Per germline, CDR1 SEHNR and CDR2 FQNEAQ (reference sequence). The CDR3 DNA is TGTGCCAGCAGCTTAGATAGAACGAACACCGGGGAGCTGTTTTTT. Protein product: CASSLDRTNTGELFF.

The chain recombines TRBV11-2 with TRBJ2-5; D is unclear. Germline loops: CDR1 SGHAT, CDR2 FQNNGV. V was pared by 5 bases and J by 1 base, with 11 bases between. The CDR3 has 14 residues. This CDR3 reads CASSPGWSQETQYF. CDR3 DNA: TGTGCCAGCAGCCCCGGTTGGTCCCAAGAGACCCAGTACTTC.

This clone was recorded a few times. The V and J genes are TRBV2 and TRBJ2-3, with D tentatively TRBD2 (6 bases). The CDR3 is made up of 14 amino acids. V was clipped by 7 bases and J by 3 bases, with 14 bases between them. Germline CDR1 and CDR2: SNHLY and FYNNEI. The CDR3 sequence: CASKEGLSTDTQYF. The CDR3 bases are TGTGCCAGCAAGGAGGGGCTGTCGACAGATACGCAGTATTTT.

The V call is TRBV7-2, the J call TRBJ1-5; perhaps TRBD1 as D (6 bases). Trimming left V 4 bases short and J 9 bases short, with 16 bases between. Germline V gene sequence: CDR1 SGHTA, CDR2 FQGNSA. This CDR3 has 14 residues. CDR3: CASSYLRGAGPQHF. The CDR3 bases are TGTGCCAGCAGCTACCTCAGGGGCGCGGGGCCCCAGCATTTT.

In its sample, this clone was seen once. The J gene is TRBJ2-3, the V gene TRBV12-3 or TRBV12-4; weak D call: TRBD2 (5 bases). The CDR3 length is 13 residues. Trimming stripped 4 bases from V and 11 bases from J, with 16 bases between. In DNA form, the CDR3 reads TGTGCCAGCAGTTCCCCGGGGAAGAAGGGGCAGTATTTT. Its translation: CASSSPGKKGQYF.

The chain employs TRBV19 and TRBJ2-1; the match to TRBD2 covers 11 bases. The germline gives CDR1 LNHDA, CDR2 SQIVND (reference sequence). The CDR3 extends over 15 amino acids. V dropped 6 bases and J dropped 8; count of bases not matched to a gene: 9. The DNA for the CDR3 is TGTGCCAGTAGCCTCCTGACTAGCGGGGAAGATGAGCAGTTCTTC. Amino acids: CASSLLTSGEDEQFF. Full variable domain (outside the CDR3, taken from reference TRBV19 and TRBJ2-1): DGGITQSPKYLFRKEGQNVTLSCEQNLNHDAMYWYRQDPGQGLRLIYYSQIVNDFQKGDIAEGYSVSREKKESFPLTVTSAQKNPTAFYLCASSLLTSGEDEQFFGPGTRLTVL.

The gene calls are TRBV13 and TRBJ1-1, with a weak D call TRBD1 (6 bases). Deletions cut 3 bases from V and 2 bases from J, with 13 bases between. Germline CDR1 is PRHDT and CDR2 is FYEKMQ (reference sequence). This CDR3 spans 15 amino acids. The DNA for the CDR3 is TGTGCCAGCAGCTTCCCGACAGGTGAAAACACTGAAGCTTTCTTT. Residues: CASSFPTGENTEAFF.

V usage is TRBV28 and J usage is TRBJ1-4, with 11 bases fitting TRBD1. The CDR3 has 14 residues. Trimming cost V 7 bases and J 7 bases; bases outside gene matches: 5. Germline V gene data show CDR1 as MDHEN and CDR2 as SYDVKM. CDR3 sequence reads: CASKAGTGGEKLFF. In DNA form, the CDR3 reads TGTGCCAGCAAGGCCGGGACAGGGGGTGAAAAACTGTTTTTT.

This clone was seen a few times. The chain carries TRBV6-1 and TRBJ1-6, with a possible D match to TRBD1 (6 bases). The V end was cut by 2 bases, the J end by 7 bases, with 9 bases between. Germline V CDR1 and CDR2: MNHNS, SASEGT. The CDR3 sequence is 14 residues long. In DNA form, the CDR3 reads TGTGCCAGCAGTGAAACAGGGAGAAATTCACCCCTCCACTTT. This encodes CASSETGRNSPLHF.

This clone was detected only once. The rearrangement uses TRBV2 and TRBJ1-6; D is undetermined. Germline V gene sequence: CDR1 SNHLY, CDR2 FYNNEI. The CDR3 extends over 12 amino acids. Trimming pared 8 bases from V and 7 bases from J, leaving 9 bases between. The CDR3 region is CASAGRNSPLHF. CDR3 DNA sequence: TGTGCCAGCGCCGGCAGGAATTCACCCCTCCACTTT.

This clone was seen a single time. The chain carries TRBV6-5 and TRBJ1-2; tentatively, D is TRBD1 (5 bases). Germline V gene data show CDR1 as MNHEY and CDR2 as SVGAGI. V was pared by 6 bases and J by 7 bases, with 15 bases between. This CDR3 has 13 amino acids. The CDR3 coding sequence is TGTGCCAGCAGGAGGCAGGGTGGCAGTGGCTACACCTTC. It yields the protein CASRRQGGSGYTF.

The genes are TRBV10-1 and TRBJ2-5; 10 nucleotides agree with TRBD1. With 4 bases clipped from V and 5 bases from J, the junction kept 4 bases outside the gene matches. Germline V gene lookup returns CDR1 WNHNN and CDR2 SYGVQD (reference sequence). The CDR3 loop spans 14 amino acids. DNA for the CDR3: TGCGCCAGCAGTGCCGGGACAGGGGTGGAGACCCAGTACTTC. Protein sequence: CASSAGTGVETQYF.

There are a few counts of this clone. The chain links TRBV29-1 to TRBJ1-5; 9 bases are a match to TRBD1. V was clipped by 6 bases and J by 1 base; unmatched bases: 4. The CDR3 has 14 amino acids. Germline values: CDR1 SQVTM, CDR2 ANQGSEA. CDR3 coding DNA: TGCAGCGTCCGGACAGGGGTGAGCAATCAGCCCCAGCATTTT. Residues: CSVRTGVSNQPQHF.

This rearrangement joins TRBV5-1 to TRBJ1-1; 7 bases fit TRBD1. With 1 base clipped from V and 2 bases from J, the junction kept 2 bases outside the gene matches. Germline V gives CDR1 SGHRS, CDR2 YFSETQ. CDR3 length equals 14 residues. As DNA, the CDR3 is TGCGCCAGCAGCTTGTGGACAGGCAACACTGAAGCTTTCTTT. Translated: CASSLWTGNTEAFF.

The chain is built from TRBV30 and TRBJ2-1; 9 bases match TRBD2. CDR1 is GTSNPN, CDR2 SVGIG, per germline (reference sequence). The CDR3 is made up of 15 amino acids. Trimming removed 8 bases from V and 6 bases from J; junction bases left unmatched: 14. CDR3 loop: CASHPGLAGVNEQFF. As DNA, the CDR3 is TGTGCCAGCCATCCGGGACTAGCAGGGGTCAATGAGCAGTTCTTC.

The chain joins TRBV19 to TRBJ1-1; 7 bases are shared with TRBD1. The CDR3 runs to 14 residues. V was pared by 5 bases and J by 1 base, with 4 bases of the junction left unmatched. Germline CDR1 and CDR2: LNHDA and SQIVND (reference sequence). This CDR3 is CASSLRQGNTEAFF. The CDR3 coding sequence is TGTGCCAGTAGTCTCCGACAGGGGAACACTGAAGCTTTCTTT.

V usage is TRBV18 and J usage is TRBJ2-1; 8 bases map to TRBD2. This CDR3 is 15 amino acids long. V lost 1 base, J lost 8 bases, and 7 bases stayed unmatched. The V gene's germline CDR1 is KGHSH and CDR2 LQKENI. For the CDR3, the DNA is TGTGCCAGCTCACCACGGGTAGCGGGGCGGGATGAGCAGTTCTTC. It codes for CASSPRVAGRDEQFF.

This chain uses TRBV2 with TRBJ2-2, with D unclear. The germline V gene has CDR1 SNHLY and CDR2 FYNNEI. The CDR3 sequence is 15 residues long. Deletions cut 4 bases from V and 1 base from J, with 10 bases between. The CDR3 region is CASSADFLNTGELFF. In DNA form, the CDR3 reads TGTGCCAGCAGTGCTGACTTCCTGAACACCGGGGAGCTGTTTTTT.

Notes on this clone: This sample includes further DNA sequences coding for the same CDR3. The chain links TRBV6-5 to TRBJ1-2; D not resolved. This CDR3 contains 15 residues. V was pared by 0 bases and J by 2 bases, with 10 bases between. Germline V gene sequence: CDR1 MNHEY, CDR2 SVGAGI. This CDR3 is CASSYSSGGNYGYTF. CDR3 nucleotide sequence: TGTGCCAGCAGTTACTCGAGCGGTGGGAACTATGGCTACACCTTC.